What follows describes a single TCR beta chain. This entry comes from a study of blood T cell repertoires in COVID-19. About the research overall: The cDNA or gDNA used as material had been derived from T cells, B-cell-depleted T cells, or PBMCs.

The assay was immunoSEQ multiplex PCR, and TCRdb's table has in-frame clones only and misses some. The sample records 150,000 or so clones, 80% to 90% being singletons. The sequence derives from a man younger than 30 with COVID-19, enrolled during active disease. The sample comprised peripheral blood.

CDR3 protein: CSGWGQYNEQFF. CDR3 bases: TGCAGCGGGTGGGGACAGTACAATGAGCAGTTCTTC. The chain is built from TRBV29-1 and TRBJ2-1, with 7 bases identical to TRBD1. CDR1 is SQVTM and CDR2 is ANQGSEA in the germline V gene. This CDR3 contains 12 residues. V shed 7 bases, J shed 4 bases, and the junction held 4 bases outside the gene matches.